These T cell receptor beta chains were read from a single sample in a study of TIL therapy for anti-PD-1-resistant metastatic lung cancer. Generated by immunoSEQ multiplex PCR, the TCRdb table keeps only in-frame clones and is missing some. The sample lists approximately 18,000 clones; 83% were seen once. The input for sequencing was blood, taken at baseline. All receptors come from a person between 30 and 80 years old with non-small cell lung cancer. Each CDR3 is given with its conserved first and last residue. The D gene is left open where the match is weak. Size is stated for part of the rows, as once, few or many counts, or as a class when the clone is expanded.

TRBJ2-1,NA,TRBV30,NA,CAWSVKGYEQFF,TGTGCCTGGAGTGTAAAGGGATATGAGCAGTTCTTC
TRBJ1-1,few,TRBV6-1,TRBD1,CASSWQGEAFF,TGTGCCAGCAGTTGGCAGGGGGAGGCTTTCTTT
TRBJ1-2,NA,TRBV30,NA,CAWIRDTLYGGYGYTF,TGTGCCTGGATAAGGGACACGCTCTACGGGGGCTATGGCTACACCTTC
TRBJ2-1,NA,TRBV7-9,NA,CASSLYPNNNEQFF,TGTGCCAGCAGCTTATACCCCAATAACAATGAGCAGTTCTTC
TRBJ2-5,NA,TRBV19,TRBD2,CASSTSRRGGLETQYF,TGTGCCAGTAGTACCTCCCGGCGGGGGGGCCTAGAGACCCAGTACTTC
TRBJ2-1,NA,TRBV15,NA,CATSRADTPYNEQFF,TGTGCCACCAGCAGAGCCGACACCCCCTACAATGAGCAGTTCTTC
TRBJ2-1,NA,TRBV2,TRBD2,CASSGLAGYNEQFF,TGTGCCAGCAGTGGGCTAGCGGGGTACAATGAGCAGTTCTTC
TRBJ2-3,NA,TRBV27,TRBD1,CASSSFTGGSTDTQYF,TGTGCCAGCAGTTCCTTCACAGGGGGAAGCACAGATACGCAGTATTTT
TRBJ2-5,NA,TRBV15,TRBD2,CATSALIGTSGGLETQYF,TGTGCCACCAGCGCGCTAATAGGGACTAGCGGGGGCTTAGAGACCCAGTACTTC
TRBJ2-3,NA,TRBV5-1,NA,CASSSITSDTQYF,TGCGCCAGCAGCTCCATTACCTCGGATACGCAGTATTTT
TRBJ1-5,NA,TRBV27,NA,CASREQFNQPQHF,TGTGCCAGCAGAGAACAATTCAATCAGCCCCAGCATTTT
TRBJ1-2,few,TRBV6-6,TRBD1,CASSYQGQGAIGYTF,TGTGCCAGCAGTTACCAGGGACAGGGGGCAATCGGCTACACCTTC
TRBJ2-3,NA,TRBV10-2,TRBD1,CASSARTGSTDTQYF,TGCGCCAGCAGCGCAAGGACAGGGTCCACAGATACGCAGTATTTT
TRBJ2-2,NA,TRBV19,NA,CASTTMWGFTGELFF,TGTGCCAGTACCACGATGTGGGGATTCACCGGGGAGCTGTTTTTT
TRBJ2-2,NA,TRBV27,TRBD2,CASRALGWREGHNTGELFF,TGTGCCAGCAGGGCTCTTGGGTGGCGGGAGGGACATAACACCGGGGAGCTGTTTTTT
TRBJ1-3,NA,TRBV4-3,NA,CASSQDLTESANTIYF,TGCGCCAGCAGCCAAGATCTAACGGAGAGCGCAAACACCATATATTTT